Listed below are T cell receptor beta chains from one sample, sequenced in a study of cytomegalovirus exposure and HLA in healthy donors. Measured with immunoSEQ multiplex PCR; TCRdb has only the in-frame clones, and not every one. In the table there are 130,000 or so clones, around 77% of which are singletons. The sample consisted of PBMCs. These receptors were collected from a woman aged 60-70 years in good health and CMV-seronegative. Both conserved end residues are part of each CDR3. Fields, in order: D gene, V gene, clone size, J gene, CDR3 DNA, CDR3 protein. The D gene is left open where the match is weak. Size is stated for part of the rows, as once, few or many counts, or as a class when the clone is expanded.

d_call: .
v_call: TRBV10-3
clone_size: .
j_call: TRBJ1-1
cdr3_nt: TGTGCCATCAGTGTTAGCGGGGGCACTGAAGCTTTCTTT
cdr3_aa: CAISVSGGTEAFF

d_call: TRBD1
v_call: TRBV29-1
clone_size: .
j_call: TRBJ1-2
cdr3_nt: TGCAGCGTAACGCTGGTGGCAGGGGGCTATGGCTACACCTTC
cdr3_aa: CSVTLVAGGYGYTF

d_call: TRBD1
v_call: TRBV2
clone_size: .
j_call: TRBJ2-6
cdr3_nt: TGTGCCAGCAGTGCGAGGGGGCGCATATCTGGGGCCAACGTCCTGACTTTC
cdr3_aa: CASSARGRISGANVLTF

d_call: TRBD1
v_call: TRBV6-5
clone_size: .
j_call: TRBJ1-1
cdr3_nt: TGTGCCGGCAGTTACTCCGGGACAGGTTTGAACACTGAAGCTTTCTTT
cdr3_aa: CAGSYSGTGLNTEAFF

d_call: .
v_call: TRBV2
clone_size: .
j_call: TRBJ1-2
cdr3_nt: TGTGCCAGTACAGGGTATAACTATGGCTACACCTTC
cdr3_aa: CASTGYNYGYTF

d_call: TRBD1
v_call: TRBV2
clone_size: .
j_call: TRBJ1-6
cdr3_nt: TGTGCCAGCAACCCGACAGGGCGCAAATCACCCCTCCACTTT
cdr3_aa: CASNPTGRKSPLHF

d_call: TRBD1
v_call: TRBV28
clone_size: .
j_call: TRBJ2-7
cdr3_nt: TGTGCCAGCAGTTTATCACCCCCAGTTCGGGACAGCGCCTACGAGCAGTACTTC
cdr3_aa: CASSLSPPVRDSAYEQYF

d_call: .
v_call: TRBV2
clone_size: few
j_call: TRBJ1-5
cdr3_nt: TGTGCCAGCAGTGGATCCAGTGAGCCCCAGCATTTT
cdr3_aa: CASSGSSEPQHF

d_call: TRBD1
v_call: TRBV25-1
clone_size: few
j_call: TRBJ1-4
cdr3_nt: TGTGCCAGCAGTGAATTTGGGGTCAGGGGGCTTGATGAAAAACTGTTTTTT
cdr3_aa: CASSEFGVRGLDEKLFF

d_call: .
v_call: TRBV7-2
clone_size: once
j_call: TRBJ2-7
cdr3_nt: TGTGCCAGCAGCTTACTCGGGGTGTACGAGCAGTACTTC
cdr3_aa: CASSLLGVYEQYF

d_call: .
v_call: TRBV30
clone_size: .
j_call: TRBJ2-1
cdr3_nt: TGTGCCTGGACGACAGGTACTACCTACAATGAGCAGTTCTTC
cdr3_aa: CAWTTGTTYNEQFF

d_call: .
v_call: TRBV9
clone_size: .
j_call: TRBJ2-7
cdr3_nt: TGTGCCAGCAGCGTAGCGGGATCCAACGAGCAGTACTTC
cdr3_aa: CASSVAGSNEQYF

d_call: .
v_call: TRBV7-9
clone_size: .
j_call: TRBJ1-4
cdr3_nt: TGTGCCAGCAGCCGACCCCGACTTGGCGAGCAGGGTGAAAAACTGTTTTTT
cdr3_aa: CASSRPRLGEQGEKLFF

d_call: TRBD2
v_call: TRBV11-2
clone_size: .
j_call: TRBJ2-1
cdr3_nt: TGTGCCAGCAGCGGGCTAGCGGGGGCGTACAATGAGCAGTTCTTC
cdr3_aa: CASSGLAGAYNEQFF

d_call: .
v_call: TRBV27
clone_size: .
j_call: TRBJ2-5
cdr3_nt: TGTGCCAGCAGTTTAGTCCCGACCGGGGAGACCCAGTACTTC
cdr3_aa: CASSLVPTGETQYF

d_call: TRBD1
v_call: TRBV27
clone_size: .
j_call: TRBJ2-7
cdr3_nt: TGTGCCAGCAGTTCCCATCCCACCGGACAGGGGTACGAGCAGTACTTC
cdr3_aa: CASSSHPTGQGYEQYF

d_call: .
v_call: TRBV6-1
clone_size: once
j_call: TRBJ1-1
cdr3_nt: TGTGCCAGTAGGCAGTGGGCAGCCGATTTGAATGAAGCTTTCTTT
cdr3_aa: CASRQWAADLNEAFF

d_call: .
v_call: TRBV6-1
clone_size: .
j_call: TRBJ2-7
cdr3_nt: TGTGCCAGCAGTGAAGGGGGACTTTACGAGCAGTACTTC
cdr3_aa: CASSEGGLYEQYF

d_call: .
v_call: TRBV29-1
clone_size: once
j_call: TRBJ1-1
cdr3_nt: TGCAGCGTTGAATTCCATAGCGCTTTCTTT
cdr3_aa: CSVEFHSAFF

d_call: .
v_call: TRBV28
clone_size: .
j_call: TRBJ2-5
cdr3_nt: TGTGCCAGCAGTTTCCGGCTACAGGAAGAGACCCAGTACTTC
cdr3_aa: CASSFRLQEETQYF

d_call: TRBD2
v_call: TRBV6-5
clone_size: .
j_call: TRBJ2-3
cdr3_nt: TGTGCCAGCAGTTACCGCGGGAGGGGGACAGATACGCAGTATTTT
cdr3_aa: CASSYRGRGTDTQYF

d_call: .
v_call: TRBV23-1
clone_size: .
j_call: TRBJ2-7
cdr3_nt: TGCGCCAGCAGTCAATTTCCGCTACCGAAAGCATACGAGCAGTACTTC
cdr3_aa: CASSQFPLPKAYEQYF

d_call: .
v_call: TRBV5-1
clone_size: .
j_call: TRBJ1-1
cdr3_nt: TGCGCCAGCAGCTTGGACCCAGGGCGTGTGGCTGAAGCTTTCTTT
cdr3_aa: CASSLDPGRVAEAFF

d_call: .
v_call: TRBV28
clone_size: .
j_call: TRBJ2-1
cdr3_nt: TGTGCCAGCAGCCAAGGGAGATGGGGGGTCTCCTACAATGAGCAGTTCTTC
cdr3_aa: CASSQGRWGVSYNEQFF

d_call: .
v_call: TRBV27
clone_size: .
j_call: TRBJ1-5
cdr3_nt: TGTGCCAGCAGTCTGGCACAGACTCAGCCCCAGCATTTT
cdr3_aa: CASSLAQTQPQHF

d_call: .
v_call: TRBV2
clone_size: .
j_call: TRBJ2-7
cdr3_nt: TGTGCCAGCGGTCACAGGGAGTCAGGCCACGAGCAGTACTTC
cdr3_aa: CASGHRESGHEQYF

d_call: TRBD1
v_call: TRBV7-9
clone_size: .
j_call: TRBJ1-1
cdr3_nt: TGTGCCAGCAGCGACGGGACAGGCCTTTCCACTGAAGCTTTCTTT
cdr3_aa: CASSDGTGLSTEAFF

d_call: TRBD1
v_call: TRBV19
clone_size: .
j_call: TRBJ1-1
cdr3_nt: TGTGCCAGTAGTAAGGACAGGGTCAACCCTGAAGCTTTCTTT
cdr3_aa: CASSKDRVNPEAFF

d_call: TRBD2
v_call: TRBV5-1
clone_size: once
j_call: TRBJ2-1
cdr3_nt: TGCGCCAGCAGCTTGGTTCTAGCGGGAGGCTATGAGCAGTTCTTC
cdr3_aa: CASSLVLAGGYEQFF

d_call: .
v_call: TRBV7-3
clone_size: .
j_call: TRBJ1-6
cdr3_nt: TGTGCCAGCAGCTTAAGACCGCCAGGGCCGCAAGCTAATTCACCCCTCCACTTT
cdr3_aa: CASSLRPPGPQANSPLHF

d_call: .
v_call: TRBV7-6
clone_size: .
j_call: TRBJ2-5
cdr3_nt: TGTGCCAGCAGTCCTCGGACTGCGCGCCTTGAGACCCAGTACTTC
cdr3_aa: CASSPRTARLETQYF

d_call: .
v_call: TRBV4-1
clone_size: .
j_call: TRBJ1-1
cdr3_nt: TGCGCCAGCAGCCAAGTTGGGGGGATGAACACTGAAGCTTTCTTT
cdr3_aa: CASSQVGGMNTEAFF

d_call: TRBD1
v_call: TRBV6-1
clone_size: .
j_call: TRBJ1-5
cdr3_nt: TGTGCCAGCCAGGGGGTAAATAGCAATCAGCCCCAGCATTTT
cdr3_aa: CASQGVNSNQPQHF

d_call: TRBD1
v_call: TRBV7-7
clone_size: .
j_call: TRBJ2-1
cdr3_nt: TGTGCCAGCAGCGCACAGGGGGATGAGCAGTTCTTC
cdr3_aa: CASSAQGDEQFF

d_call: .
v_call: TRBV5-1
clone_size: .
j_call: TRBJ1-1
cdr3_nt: TGCGCCAGCAGCACCCTTAATTCGGTCGGGGCTGAAGCTTTCTTT
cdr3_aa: CASSTLNSVGAEAFF

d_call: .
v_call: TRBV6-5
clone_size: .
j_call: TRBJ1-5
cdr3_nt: TGTGCCAGCAGTGCACAGGTTAGCAATCAGCCCCAGCATTTT
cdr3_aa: CASSAQVSNQPQHF

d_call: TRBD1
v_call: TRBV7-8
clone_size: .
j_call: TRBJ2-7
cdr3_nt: TGTGCCAGCAGCCGGACAGGGTGGGACGAGCAGTACTTC
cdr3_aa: CASSRTGWDEQYF

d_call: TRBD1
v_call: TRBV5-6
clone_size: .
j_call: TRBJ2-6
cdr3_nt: TGTGCCAGCAGCGTGGGACAGGGAAAGGCCGGGGCCAACGTCCTGACTTTC
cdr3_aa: CASSVGQGKAGANVLTF

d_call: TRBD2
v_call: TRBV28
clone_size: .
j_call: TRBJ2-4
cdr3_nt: TGTGCCAGCAGTACCACCGGGACTAGCATTCAGTACTTC
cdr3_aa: CASSTTGTSIQYF

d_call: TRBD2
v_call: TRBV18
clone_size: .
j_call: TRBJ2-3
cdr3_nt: TGTGCCAGCTCCCGGGACTACAGCACAGATACGCAGTATTTT
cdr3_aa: CASSRDYSTDTQYF

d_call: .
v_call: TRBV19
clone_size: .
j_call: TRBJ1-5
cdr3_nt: TGTGCCAGTAGTATATTATTGGGGGCTACGCAGCCCCAGCATTTT
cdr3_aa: CASSILLGATQPQHF

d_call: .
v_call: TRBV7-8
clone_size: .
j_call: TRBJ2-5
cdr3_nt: TGTGCCAGCAGCTCCGGGACTGGAGCCGAGACCCAGTACTTC
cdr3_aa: CASSSGTGAETQYF

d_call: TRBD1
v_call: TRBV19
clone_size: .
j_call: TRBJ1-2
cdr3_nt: TGTGCCAGTAGTCCCTTCAGACAGGGTGGCTATGGCTACACCTTC
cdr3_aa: CASSPFRQGGYGYTF

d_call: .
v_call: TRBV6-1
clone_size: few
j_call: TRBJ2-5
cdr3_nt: TGTGCCAGCATGCGGGGGCTGCAGGGACAAGAGACCCAGTACTTC
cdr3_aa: CASMRGLQGQETQYF